This T cell receptor beta chain was found in a study of regulatory and conventional T cells in RAG deficiency. Findings of the study overall: Shorter CDR3s in all patient subsets; >75% Treg-Tconv overlap in Omenn.

On this clone itself: Its antigen is not known.

Conventional CD4+ T cells were sorted from blood as CD25-low CD127-high cells. The CDR3 is made up of 15 amino acids. V was clipped by 3 bases and J by 7 bases, with 15 bases between them. Per the germline V gene, CDR1 is SGHTA and CDR2 is FQGTGA. Libraries were prepared by immunoSEQ multiplex PCR; TCRdb keeps only in-frame clonotypes and omits some of them. The sample contains about 29,000 clones, about 96% of which appear only once. These data also formed part of another study, on regulatory T cells. That work states: Primers: 52 TRBV forward and 13 TRBJ reverse. Skewed V and J usage and few unique V-J pairs marked patient repertoires, most in Tregs.

The V gene is TRBV7-3, the J gene TRBJ2-2, with D possibly being TRBD2 (7 bases). Sequencing used CD25- CD4+ T cells sorted from blood. The receptor was derived from a human donor in good health. Here the CDR3 DNA reads TGTGCCAGCAGCTTCTCACGGGGGGCCCACGGGGAGCTGTTTTTT. It codes for CASSFSRGAHGELFF.